The 4 T cell receptor beta chains below were found in one sample sequenced in a study of T cells after yellow fever vaccination. TCRdb independently ran MiXCR on the 5' RACE reads; one entry per CDR3 protein. The table has a few hundred thousand distinct CDR3 sequences, 7% to 9% seen once. The sample here was PBMCs, taken roughly 47 days after the first yellow fever vaccination. These receptors came from a man aged 18-30 years who received the YFV17D yellow fever vaccine.

This clonotype was detected a few times. The chain recombines TRBV7-2 with TRBJ1-5; no reliable D call. This CDR3 comprises 13 residues. Trimming took 3 bases from V and 6 from J, leaving 9 bases between them. Germline V gives CDR1 SGHTA, CDR2 FQGNSA. CDR3 sequence (DNA): TGTGCCAGCAGCTTTAACGAGGGTCAGCCCCAGCATTTT. Translation: CASSFNEGQPQHF.

This clonotype was seen a handful of times. CDR3 in amino acids: CASRGEQYF. Written as DNA, the CDR3 is TGTGCCAGCAGAGGGGAGCAGTACTTC. This sequence joins TRBV12-3 or TRBV12-4 and TRBJ2-7; the D is unclear. V was cut by 6 bases and J by 7 bases, with 4 bases left in between. This CDR3 comprises 9 residues.

This clonotype came up a few times. J is TRBJ2-5 and V is TRBV5-1; D is unresolved. This CDR3 spans 12 amino acids. Trimming left V 4 bases short and J 2 bases short, with 6 bases between. CDR1 is SGHRS and CDR2 is YFSETQ in the germline V gene. CDR3 protein: CASSTEQETQYF. The CDR3 region has the DNA TGCGCCAGCAGCACCGAGCAAGAGACCCAGTACTTC.

This clonotype has more than one count but fewer than ten. V is TRBV3-1 and J is TRBJ2-1; 9 nucleotides align to TRBD1. The V and J ends lost 1 base and 9 bases, in that order; junction bases with no gene match: 1. The CDR3 is 13 residues long. Per germline, CDR1 LGHDT and CDR2 YNNKEL (reference sequence). CDR3 sequence reads: CASSQGQGVEQFF. DNA of the CDR3: TGTGCCAGCAGCCAAGGACAGGGGGTTGAGCAGTTCTTC.